This T cell receptor (beta chain) originates from a study of blood T cell repertoires in COVID-19. The overall study: The United States, Italy and Spain were the sources of the acute and convalescent COVID-19 samples.

This clone occurred once. Sequenced by immunoSEQ multiplex PCR; TCRdb stores in-frame clones only, minus some. There are 200,000 to 250,000 clones in the sample; 75% to 90% occur only once, and around 2.9% lies in the top ten. Germline CDR1 LNHDA, CDR2 SQIVND (reference sequence). V dropped 5 bases and J dropped 6; count of bases not matched to a gene: 5. This CDR3 has 14 residues. Sample: peripheral blood. V and J are TRBV19 and TRBJ2-2, with TRBD1 matching over 8 bases. The clonotype comes from a woman aged 25 to 39 who had recovered from COVID-19. The CDR3 reads CASSAGQGAGELFF. The CDR3 DNA reads TGTGCCAGTAGTGCCGGACAGGGCGCCGGGGAGCTGTTTTTT.